These 19 T cell receptor beta chains came from one sample sequenced in a study of cytomegalovirus exposure and HLA in healthy donors. TCRdb's copy holds only in-frame clones and misses some; the assay was immunoSEQ multiplex PCR. Here the sample spans under 200,000 clones, around nine tenths being singletons. Sequencing input: PBMCs. These receptors all stem from a woman aged 18-30 years in good health and CMV-seropositive.

V and J are TRBV28 and TRBJ1-1; 8 nucleotides match TRBD1. V lost 4 bases and J lost 4; bases outside the gene matches: 2. Germline CDR1 and CDR2: MDHEN and SYDVKM. There are 13 residues in the CDR3. This chain's CDR3 is CASSSTGGTEAFF. The CDR3 nucleotides are TGTGCCAGCAGTTCCACAGGGGGCACTGAAGCTTTCTTT.

This chain connects TRBV7-2 to TRBJ2-1; 8 nucleotides align to TRBD1. CDR1 and CDR2 (germline): SGHTA, FQGNSA. J gave up 4 bases and V 3 bases, and 5 bases lay outside the gene matches. The CDR3 runs 15 residues. CDR3 sequence (DNA): TGTGCCAGCAGCTTTGACAGGGGTAAATACAATGAGCAGTTCTTC. Amino acid sequence: CASSFDRGKYNEQFF.

The J gene is TRBJ1-2, the V gene TRBV28; 9 positions agree with TRBD1. Germline V gene data show CDR1 as MDHEN and CDR2 as SYDVKM. The CDR3 has 15 residues. V lost 4 bases and J lost 4; bases outside the gene matches: 7. In nucleotides, the CDR3 is TGTGCCAGCAGTTCTAGGACAGGGGAGGGCTATGGCTACACCTTC. It translates to CASSSRTGEGYGYTF.

The V call is TRBV5-4, the J call TRBJ2-5; D may be TRBD1 (5 bases). This CDR3 is built from 16 residues. CDR1 and CDR2 from the germline V gene are SGHNT and YYREEE (reference sequence). The V and J ends lost 0 bases and 5 bases respectively, with 17 bases between them. CDR3 residues: CASSLARQGLQETQYF. In nucleotides, the CDR3 is TGTGCCAGCAGCTTGGCTCGGCAGGGTTTGCAGGAGACCCAGTACTTC. Filled out from reference TRBV5-4 and TRBJ2-5, the complete variable domain reads ETGVTQSPTHLIKTRGQQVTLRCSSQSGHNTVSWYQQALGQGPQFIFQYYREEENGRGNFPPRFSGLQFPNYSSELNVNALELDDSALYLCASSLARQGLQETQYFGPGTRLLVL.

The CDR3 DNA reads as TGTGCCACCAGCAGATGGACAACCGTTAGCAATCAGCCCCAGCATTTT. Its protein product is CATSRWTTVSNQPQHF. The genes are TRBV15 and TRBJ1-5; D might be TRBD1 (5 bases). The CDR3 totals 16 residues. Germline V gene sequence: CDR1 LNHNV, CDR2 YYDKDF (reference sequence). The ends were cut back, 2 bases at V and 0 bases at J, with 11 bases in the middle.

The V call is TRBV6-1, the J call TRBJ1-2; D perhaps matches TRBD1 (6 bases). CDR3 size: 15 residues. Deletions cut 8 bases from V and 2 bases from J, with 18 bases between. Looked up from germline, CDR1 is MNHNS and CDR2 is SASEGT. The CDR3 coding sequence is TGTGCCAGCTCCCATGCCCGGACAGCAAACTATGGCTACACCTTC. Translation gives CASSHARTANYGYTF.

CDR3 region: CASSLPQTSVPGDEQFF. CDR3 bases: TGTGCCAGCAGTTTACCCCAAACTAGCGTCCCAGGGGATGAGCAGTTCTTC. The V call is TRBV27, the J call TRBJ2-1; perhaps TRBD2 as D (7 bases). Germline CDR1 and CDR2: MNHEY and SMNVEV (reference sequence). There are 17 residues in the CDR3. Trimming shortened V by 2 bases and J by 8 bases, and 22 bases separated the two germline ends.

The chain uses TRBV5-1 and TRBJ1-2; D might be TRBD1 (5 bases). Germline V CDR1 and CDR2: SGHRS, YFSETQ. V lost 4 bases and J lost 2, with 12 bases in between. CDR3 size: 14 residues. This chain's CDR3 is CASSIGTENYGYTF. DNA of the CDR3: TGCGCCAGCAGCATAGGGACTGAGAACTATGGCTACACCTTC.

The CDR3 spells CAISDGGSSYNEQFF. CDR3 nucleotide sequence: TGTGCCATCAGTGATGGGGGCAGCTCCTACAATGAGCAGTTCTTC. The V and J genes are TRBV10-3 and TRBJ2-1, with D tentatively TRBD1 (6 bases). CDR3 length: 15 amino acids. V shed 3 bases and J shed 0 bases, with 9 bases lying between them. Germline V CDR1 and CDR2: ENHRY, SYGVKD.

This chain links TRBV10-1 with TRBJ2-7; the match to TRBD2 covers 7 bases. The germline V gene has CDR1 WNHNN and CDR2 SYGVQD (reference sequence). The CDR3 contains 15 residues. V lost 3 bases and J lost 2; bases outside the gene matches: 7. CDR3 DNA: TGCGCCAGCAGTGAAGGCGGGGGACTCGCCTACGAGCAGTACTTC. Its protein product is CASSEGGGLAYEQYF.

The chain links TRBV2 to TRBJ1-5, with 10 bases fitting TRBD1. The V gene end was trimmed by 4 bases and the J gene end by 4 bases; junction bases not matched to a gene: 1. Germline-derived CDR1 and CDR2 are SNHLY and FYNNEI. This CDR3 spans 14 amino acids. The CDR3 region has the DNA TGTGCCAGCAGTGCGGACAGGGGGAATCAGCCCCAGCATTTT. Protein: CASSADRGNQPQHF.

The rearrangement links TRBV6-1 to TRBJ2-1; no definite D call. V shed 1 base and J shed 8 bases, with 12 bases lying between them. This CDR3 has 14 residues. Looked up from germline, CDR1 is MNHNS and CDR2 is SASEGT. The CDR3 protein is CASSEGLGLDEQFF. In DNA form, the CDR3 reads TGTGCCAGCAGTGAAGGGCTCGGGTTGGATGAGCAGTTCTTC.

The rearrangement joins TRBV7-3 to TRBJ1-1; a possible D gene is TRBD1 (5 bases). The CDR3 is 13 residues long. CDR1 and CDR2 from the germline V gene are SGHTA and FQGTGA. The ends were cut back, 3 bases at V and 7 bases at J, with 12 bases in the middle. The CDR3 sequence is CASSFIREGEAFF. CDR3 DNA: TGTGCCAGCAGCTTCATCAGGGAGGGTGAAGCTTTCTTT.

The sample holds a few counts of this clone. The V call is TRBV6-1, the J call TRBJ2-7; D might be TRBD2 (6 bases). Germline V lookup: CDR1 MNHNS, CDR2 SASEGT. V was cut by 5 bases and J by 3 bases, with 14 bases left in between. CDR3 size: 14 residues. CDR3 in DNA: TGTGCCAGCAGTCCAGGGACTGCTAACTACGAGCAGTACTTC. Protein sequence: CASSPGTANYEQYF.

V is TRBV5-4 and J is TRBJ1-2, with D possibly TRBD1 on 6 matching bases. Germline values: CDR1 SGHNT, CDR2 YYREEE (reference sequence). Trimming pared 4 bases from V and 4 bases from J, leaving 17 bases between. This CDR3 is 15 amino acids long. CDR3 in DNA: TGTGCCAGCAGCCCAGAGGGGGTGGGCCTCTATGGCTACACCTTC. Protein sequence: CASSPEGVGLYGYTF. The full variable domain, completed using reference TRBV5-4 and TRBJ1-2, is ETGVTQSPTHLIKTRGQQVTLRCSSQSGHNTVSWYQQALGQGPQFIFQYYREEENGRGNFPPRFSGLQFPNYSSELNVNALELDDSALYLCASSPEGVGLYGYTFGSGTRLTVV.

This rearrangement joins TRBV4-3 to TRBJ1-5; no firm D call. The germline V and J ends were trimmed by 0 bases and 5 bases, with 5 bases remaining between them. The V gene's germline CDR1 is LGHNA and CDR2 YSLEER. The CDR3 is 13 residues long. CDR3 sequence: CASSQDRDQPQHF. CDR3 DNA: TGCGCCAGCAGCCAAGATCGAGATCAGCCCCAGCATTTT.

This chain connects TRBV4-2 to TRBJ1-2, with TRBD1 matching over 10 bases. CDR3 length equals 16 residues. CDR1 and CDR2 (germline): LGHNA, YNFKEQ. The J segment lost 5 bases and the V segment lost 3 bases, leaving 9 bases of the junction unmatched. The CDR3 DNA reads as TGTGCCAGCAGCCAGGAAGGGACAGGGGAAACTTATGGCTACACCTTC. Protein: CASSQEGTGETYGYTF.

The CDR3 DNA reads as TGTGCCAGCGGCGGACTAGCGGGCGAGCAGTACTTC. Protein: CASGGLAGEQYF. The rearrangement joins TRBV28 to TRBJ2-7, with 11 bases that match TRBD2. Looked up from germline, CDR1 is MDHEN and CDR2 is SYDVKM. Losses at the gene ends were 8 bases for V and 6 bases for J; bases not matched to a gene: 3. This CDR3 has 12 residues.

In DNA, the CDR3 is TGTGCCAGCAGCCTCCGAGGGAAGAACACCGGGGAGCTGTTTTTT. Translating it yields CASSLRGKNTGELFF. The chain combines TRBV4-2 with TRBJ2-2; possible D gene TRBD2, 5 bases. Germline V CDR1 and CDR2: LGHNA, YNFKEQ. This CDR3 comprises 15 residues. Trimming cost V 4 bases and J 1 base, with 10 bases left between them.